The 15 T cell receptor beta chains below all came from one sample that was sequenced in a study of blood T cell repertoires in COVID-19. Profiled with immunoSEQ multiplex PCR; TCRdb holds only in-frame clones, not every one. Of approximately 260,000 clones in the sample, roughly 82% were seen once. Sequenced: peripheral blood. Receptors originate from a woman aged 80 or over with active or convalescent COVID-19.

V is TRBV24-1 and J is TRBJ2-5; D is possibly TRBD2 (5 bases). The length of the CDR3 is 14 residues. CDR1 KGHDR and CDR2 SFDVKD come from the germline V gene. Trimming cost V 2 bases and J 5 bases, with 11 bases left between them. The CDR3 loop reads CATSDSVTGETQYF. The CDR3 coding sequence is TGTGCCACCAGTGATTCGGTCACGGGGGAGACCCAGTACTTC.

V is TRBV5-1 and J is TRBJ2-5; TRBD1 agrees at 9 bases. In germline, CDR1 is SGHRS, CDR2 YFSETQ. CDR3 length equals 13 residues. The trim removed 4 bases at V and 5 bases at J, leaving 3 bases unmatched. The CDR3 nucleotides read TGCGCCAGCAGCGGACAGGGGAGGGAGACCCAGTACTTC. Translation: CASSGQGRETQYF.

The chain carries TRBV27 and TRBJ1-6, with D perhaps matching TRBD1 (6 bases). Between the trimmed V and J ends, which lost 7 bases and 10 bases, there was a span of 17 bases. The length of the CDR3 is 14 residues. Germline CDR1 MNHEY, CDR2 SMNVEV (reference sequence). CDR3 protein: CASTRRGGLSPLHF. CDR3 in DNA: TGTGCCAGCACTCGGAGGGGGGGATTATCACCCCTCCACTTT.

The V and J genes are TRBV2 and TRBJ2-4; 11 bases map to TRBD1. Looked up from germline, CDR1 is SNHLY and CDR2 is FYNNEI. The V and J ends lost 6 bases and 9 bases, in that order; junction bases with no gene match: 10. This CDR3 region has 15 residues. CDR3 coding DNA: TGTGCCAGCAGGGAAACCGGGACAGGGGGAAGCATTCAGTACTTC. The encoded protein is CASRETGTGGSIQYF.

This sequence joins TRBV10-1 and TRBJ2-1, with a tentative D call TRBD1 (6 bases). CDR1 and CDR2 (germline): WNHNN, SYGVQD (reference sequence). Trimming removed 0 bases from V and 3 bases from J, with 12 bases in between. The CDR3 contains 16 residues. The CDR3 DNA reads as TGCGCCAGCAGTGAGTCGACCGGACAGAACTACAATGAGCAGTTCTTC. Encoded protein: CASSESTGQNYNEQFF.

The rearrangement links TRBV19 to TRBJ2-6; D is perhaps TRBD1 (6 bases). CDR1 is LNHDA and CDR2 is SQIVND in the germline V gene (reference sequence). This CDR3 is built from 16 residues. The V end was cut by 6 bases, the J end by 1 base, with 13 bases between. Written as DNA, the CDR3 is TGTGCCAGTAGGAGAGGGCAGGGGTCTGGGGCCAACGTCCTGACTTTC. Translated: CASRRGQGSGANVLTF.

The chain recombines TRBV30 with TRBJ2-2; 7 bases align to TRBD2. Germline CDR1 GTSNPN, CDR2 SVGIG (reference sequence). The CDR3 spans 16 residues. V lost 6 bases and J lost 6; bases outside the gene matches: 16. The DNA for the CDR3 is TGTGCCTGTGATCTGATGCGACTAGCAGTTTCCGGGGAGCTGTTTTTT. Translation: CACDLMRLAVSGELFF.

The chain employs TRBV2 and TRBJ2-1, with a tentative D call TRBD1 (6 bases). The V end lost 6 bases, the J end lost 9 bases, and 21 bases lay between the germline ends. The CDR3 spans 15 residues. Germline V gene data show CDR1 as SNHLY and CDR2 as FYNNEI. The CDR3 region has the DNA TGTGCCAGCAGGGGAACTTACCTAAAACAGGGTGAGCAGTTCTTC. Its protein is CASRGTYLKQGEQFF.

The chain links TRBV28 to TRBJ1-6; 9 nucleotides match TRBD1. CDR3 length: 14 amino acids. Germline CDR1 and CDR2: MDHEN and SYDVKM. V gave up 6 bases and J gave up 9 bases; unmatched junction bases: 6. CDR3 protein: CASSSGQGGSPLHF. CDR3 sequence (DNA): TGTGCCAGCAGCTCGGGACAGGGTGGTTCACCCCTCCACTTT.

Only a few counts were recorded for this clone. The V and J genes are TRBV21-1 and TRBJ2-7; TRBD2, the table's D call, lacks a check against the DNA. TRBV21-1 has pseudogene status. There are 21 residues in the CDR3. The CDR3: CASSKAARGPGTSCASYEQYF. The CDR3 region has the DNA TGTGCCAGCAGCAAAGCCGCAAGGGGTCCCGGGACTAGCTGTGCATCCTACGAGCAGTACTTC.

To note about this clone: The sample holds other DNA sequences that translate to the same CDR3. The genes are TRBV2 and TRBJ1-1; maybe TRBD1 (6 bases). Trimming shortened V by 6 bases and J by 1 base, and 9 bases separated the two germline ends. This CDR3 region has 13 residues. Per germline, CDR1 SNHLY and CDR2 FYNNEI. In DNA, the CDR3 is TGTGCCAGCAGAGGACAGACGAACACTGAAGCTTTCTTT. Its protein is CASRGQTNTEAFF.

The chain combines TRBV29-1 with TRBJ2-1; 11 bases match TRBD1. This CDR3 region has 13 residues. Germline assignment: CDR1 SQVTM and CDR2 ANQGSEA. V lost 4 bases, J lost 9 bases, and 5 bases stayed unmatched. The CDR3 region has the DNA TGCAGCGTTGGGACAGGGGGCGCTTTTGAGCAGTTCTTC. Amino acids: CSVGTGGAFEQFF.

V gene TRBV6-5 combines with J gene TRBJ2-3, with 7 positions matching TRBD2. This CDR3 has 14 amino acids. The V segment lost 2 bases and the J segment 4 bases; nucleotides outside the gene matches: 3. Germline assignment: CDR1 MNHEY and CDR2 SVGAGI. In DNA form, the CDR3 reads TGTGCCAGCAGTTACGGGCTAGCGGCAGATACGCAGTATTTT. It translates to CASSYGLAADTQYF.

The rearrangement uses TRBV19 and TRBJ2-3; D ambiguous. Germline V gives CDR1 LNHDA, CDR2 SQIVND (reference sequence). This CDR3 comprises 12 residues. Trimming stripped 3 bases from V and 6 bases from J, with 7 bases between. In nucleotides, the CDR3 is TGTGCCAGTAGTATCAGAATGGATACGCAGTATTTT. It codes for CASSIRMDTQYF.

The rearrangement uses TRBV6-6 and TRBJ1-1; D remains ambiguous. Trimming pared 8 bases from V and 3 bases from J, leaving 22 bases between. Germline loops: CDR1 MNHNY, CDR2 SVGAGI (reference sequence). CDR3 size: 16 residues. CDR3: CASGRLRGGGYTEAFF. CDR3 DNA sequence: TGTGCCAGCGGCAGACTTCGAGGCGGCGGGTACACTGAAGCTTTCTTT.